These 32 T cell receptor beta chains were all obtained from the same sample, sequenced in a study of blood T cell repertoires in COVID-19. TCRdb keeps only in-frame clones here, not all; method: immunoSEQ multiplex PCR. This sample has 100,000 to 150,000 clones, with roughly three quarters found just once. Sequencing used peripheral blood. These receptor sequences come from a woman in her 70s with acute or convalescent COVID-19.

The CDR3 region is CAWTPGTSTDTQYF. CDR3 nucleotide sequence: TGTGCCTGGACCCCCGGGACTAGCACAGATACGCAGTATTTT. The rearrangement joins TRBV30 to TRBJ2-3, with D perhaps matching TRBD2 (6 bases). The germline gives CDR1 GTSNPN, CDR2 SVGIG (reference sequence). The CDR3 length is 14 residues. Trimming took 4 bases from V and 0 from J, leaving 11 bases between them.

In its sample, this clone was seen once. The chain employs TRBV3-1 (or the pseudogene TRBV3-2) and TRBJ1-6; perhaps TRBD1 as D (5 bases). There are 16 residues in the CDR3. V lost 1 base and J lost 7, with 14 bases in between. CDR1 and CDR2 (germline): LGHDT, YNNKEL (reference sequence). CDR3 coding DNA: TGTGCCAGCAGCCAAGGGCAGGGTGGTACAAATTCACCCCTCCACTTT. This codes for CASSQGQGGTNSPLHF.

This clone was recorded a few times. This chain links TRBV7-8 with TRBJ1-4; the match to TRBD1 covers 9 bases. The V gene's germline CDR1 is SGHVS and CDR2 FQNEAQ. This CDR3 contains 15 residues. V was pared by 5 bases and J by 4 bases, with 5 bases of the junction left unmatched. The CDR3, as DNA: TGTGCCAGCAGCATGGACAGGGGAAATAATGAAAAACTGTTTTTT. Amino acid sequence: CASSMDRGNNEKLFF.

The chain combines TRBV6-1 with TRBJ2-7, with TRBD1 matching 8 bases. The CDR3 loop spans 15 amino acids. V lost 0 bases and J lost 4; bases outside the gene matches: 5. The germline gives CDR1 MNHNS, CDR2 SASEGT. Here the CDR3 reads CASSEADRGGYEQYF. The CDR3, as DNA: TGTGCCAGCAGTGAAGCCGACAGGGGAGGTTACGAGCAGTACTTC.

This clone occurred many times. CDR3: CASSSGDFDHTDTQYF. The DNA for the CDR3 is TGTGCCAGCAGCTCAGGGGATTTCGATCACACGGATACGCAGTATTTT. V is TRBV3-1 (or the pseudogene TRBV3-2) and J is TRBJ2-3; a possible D gene is TRBD1 (6 bases). The CDR3 is 16 residues long. Per the germline V gene, CDR1 is LGHDT and CDR2 is YNNKEL (reference sequence). Trimming left V 5 bases short and J 6 bases short, with 21 bases between.

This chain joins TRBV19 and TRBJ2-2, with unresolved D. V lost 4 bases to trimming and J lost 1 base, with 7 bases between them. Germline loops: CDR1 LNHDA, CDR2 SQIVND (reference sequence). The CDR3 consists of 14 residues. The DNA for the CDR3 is TGTGCCAGTAGTAGGTACAGGAACACCGGGGAGCTGTTTTTT. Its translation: CASSRYRNTGELFF.

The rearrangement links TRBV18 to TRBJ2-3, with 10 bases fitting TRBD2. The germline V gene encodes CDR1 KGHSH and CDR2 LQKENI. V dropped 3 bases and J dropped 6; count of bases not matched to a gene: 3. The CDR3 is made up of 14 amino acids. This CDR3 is CASSPASGGDTQYF. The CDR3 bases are TGTGCCAGCTCACCTGCTAGCGGGGGTGATACGCAGTATTTT.

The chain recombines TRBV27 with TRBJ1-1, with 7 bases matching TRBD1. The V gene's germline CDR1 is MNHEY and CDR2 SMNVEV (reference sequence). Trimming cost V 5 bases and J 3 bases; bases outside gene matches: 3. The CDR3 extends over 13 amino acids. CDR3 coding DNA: TGTGCCAGCAGTAGGACAGGCGACACTGAAGCTTTCTTT. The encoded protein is CASSRTGDTEAFF.

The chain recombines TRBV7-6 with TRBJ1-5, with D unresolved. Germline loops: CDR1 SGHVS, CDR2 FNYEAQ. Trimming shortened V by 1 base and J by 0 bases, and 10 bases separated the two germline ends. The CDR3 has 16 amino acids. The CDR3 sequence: CASSLGTAGSNQPQHF. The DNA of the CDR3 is TGTGCCAGCAGCTTAGGTACAGCGGGTAGCAATCAGCCCCAGCATTTT.

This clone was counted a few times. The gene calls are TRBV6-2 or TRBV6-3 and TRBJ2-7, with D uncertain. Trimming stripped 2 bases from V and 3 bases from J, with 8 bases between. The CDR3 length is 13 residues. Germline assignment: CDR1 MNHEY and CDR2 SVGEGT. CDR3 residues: CASSYSSLYEQYF. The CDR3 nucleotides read TGTGCCAGCAGTTACAGTAGTCTCTACGAGCAGTACTTC.

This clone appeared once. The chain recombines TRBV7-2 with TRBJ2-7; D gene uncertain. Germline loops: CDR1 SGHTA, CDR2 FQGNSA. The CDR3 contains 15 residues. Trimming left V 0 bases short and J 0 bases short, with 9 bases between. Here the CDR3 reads CASSLARISSYEQYF. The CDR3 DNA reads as TGTGCCAGCAGCTTAGCTAGAATATCCTCCTACGAGCAGTACTTC.

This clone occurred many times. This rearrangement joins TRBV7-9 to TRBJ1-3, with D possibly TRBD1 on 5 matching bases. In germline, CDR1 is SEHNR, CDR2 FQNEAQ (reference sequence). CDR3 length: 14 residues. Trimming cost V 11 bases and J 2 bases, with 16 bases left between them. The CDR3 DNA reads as TGTGCCTTTGGGGCCGGGAGCACTGGAAACACCATATATTTT. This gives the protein CAFGAGSTGNTIYF.

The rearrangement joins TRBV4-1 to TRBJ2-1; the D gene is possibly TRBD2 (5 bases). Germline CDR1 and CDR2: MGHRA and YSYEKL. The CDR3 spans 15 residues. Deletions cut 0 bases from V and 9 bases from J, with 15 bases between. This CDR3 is CASSQDILLRVEQFF. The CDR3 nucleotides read TGCGCCAGCAGCCAAGATATCCTCTTGCGGGTTGAGCAGTTCTTC.

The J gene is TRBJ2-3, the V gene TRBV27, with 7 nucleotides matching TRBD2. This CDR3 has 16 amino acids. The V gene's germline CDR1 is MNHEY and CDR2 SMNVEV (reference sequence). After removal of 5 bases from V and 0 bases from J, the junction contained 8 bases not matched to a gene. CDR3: CASSLQAGSSTDTQYF. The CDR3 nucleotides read TGTGCCAGCAGTCTCCAAGCGGGGTCTAGCACAGATACGCAGTATTTT.

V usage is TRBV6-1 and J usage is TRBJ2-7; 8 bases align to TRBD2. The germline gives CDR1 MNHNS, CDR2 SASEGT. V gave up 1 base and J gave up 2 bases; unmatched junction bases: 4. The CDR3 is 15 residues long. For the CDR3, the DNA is TGTGCCAGCAGTGAAGTCTTCGGGGGGGCCTACGAGCAGTACTTC. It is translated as CASSEVFGGAYEQYF.

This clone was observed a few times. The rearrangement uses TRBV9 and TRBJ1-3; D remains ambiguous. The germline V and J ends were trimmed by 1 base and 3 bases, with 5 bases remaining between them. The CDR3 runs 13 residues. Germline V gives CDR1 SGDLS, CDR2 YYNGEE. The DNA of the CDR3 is TGTGCCAGCAGCGTATCCTATGGAAACACCATATATTTT. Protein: CASSVSYGNTIYF.

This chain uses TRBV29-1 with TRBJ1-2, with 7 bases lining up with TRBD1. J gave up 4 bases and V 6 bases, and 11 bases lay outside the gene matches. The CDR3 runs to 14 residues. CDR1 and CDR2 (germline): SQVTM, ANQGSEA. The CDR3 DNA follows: TGCAGCGTGTACACCGGGACAGCCCCCTATGGCTACACCTTC. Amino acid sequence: CSVYTGTAPYGYTF.

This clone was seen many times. The CDR3 spells CASSIQYYSNQPQHF. The DNA of the CDR3 is TGTGCCAGTAGTATACAGTATTATAGCAATCAGCCCCAGCATTTT. V gene TRBV19 combines with J gene TRBJ1-5; D not resolved. Germline-derived CDR1 and CDR2 are LNHDA and SQIVND (reference sequence). This CDR3 comprises 15 residues. Trimming took 2 bases from V and 0 from J, leaving 8 bases between them.

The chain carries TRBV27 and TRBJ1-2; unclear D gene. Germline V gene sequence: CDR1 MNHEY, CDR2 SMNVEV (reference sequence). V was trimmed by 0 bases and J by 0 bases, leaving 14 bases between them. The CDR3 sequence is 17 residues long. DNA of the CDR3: TGTGCCAGCAGTTTATCTGGTGGACTAAGACCTAACTATGGCTACACCTTC. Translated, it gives CASSLSGGLRPNYGYTF.

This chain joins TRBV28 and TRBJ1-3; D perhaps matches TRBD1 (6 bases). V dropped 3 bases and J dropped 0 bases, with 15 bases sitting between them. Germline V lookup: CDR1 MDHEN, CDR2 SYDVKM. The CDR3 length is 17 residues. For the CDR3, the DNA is TGTGCCAGCAGTTTCCCCTTCAAAGGGGGCTCTGGAAACACCATATATTTT. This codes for CASSFPFKGGSGNTIYF.

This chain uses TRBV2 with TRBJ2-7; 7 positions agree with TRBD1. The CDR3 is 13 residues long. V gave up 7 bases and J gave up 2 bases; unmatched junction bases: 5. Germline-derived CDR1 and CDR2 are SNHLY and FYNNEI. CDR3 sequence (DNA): TGTGCCAGCAAGAAAACAGGGGCCTACGAGCAGTACTTC. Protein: CASKKTGAYEQYF.

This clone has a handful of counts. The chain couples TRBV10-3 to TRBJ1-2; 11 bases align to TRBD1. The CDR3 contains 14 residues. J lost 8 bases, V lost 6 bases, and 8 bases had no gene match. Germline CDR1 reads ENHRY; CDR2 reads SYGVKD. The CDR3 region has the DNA TGTGCCATCAGCGAGGACAGGGGGCGGTGGGGCTACACCTTC. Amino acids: CAISEDRGRWGYTF.

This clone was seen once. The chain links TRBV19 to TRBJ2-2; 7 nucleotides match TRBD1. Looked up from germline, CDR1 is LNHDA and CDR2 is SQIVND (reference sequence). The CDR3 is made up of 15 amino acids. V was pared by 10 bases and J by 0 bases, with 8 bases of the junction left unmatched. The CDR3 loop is CATSTGTANTGELFF. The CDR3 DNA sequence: TGTGCCACCTCGACTGGGACAGCGAACACCGGGGAGCTGTTTTTT.

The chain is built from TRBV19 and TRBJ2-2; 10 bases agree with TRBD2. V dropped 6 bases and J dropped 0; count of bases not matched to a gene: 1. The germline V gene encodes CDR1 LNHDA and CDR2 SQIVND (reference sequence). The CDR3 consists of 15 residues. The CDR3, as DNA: TGTGCCAGTAGCGGACTAGCGGCGAACACCGGGGAGCTGTTTTTT. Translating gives CASSGLAANTGELFF.

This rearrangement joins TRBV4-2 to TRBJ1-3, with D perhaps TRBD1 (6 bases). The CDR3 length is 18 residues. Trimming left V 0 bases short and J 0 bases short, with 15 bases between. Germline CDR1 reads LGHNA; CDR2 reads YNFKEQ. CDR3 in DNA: TGTGCCAGCAGCCAAGACCCAGCACAGGGCTACTCTGGAAACACCATATATTTT. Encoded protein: CASSQDPAQGYSGNTIYF.

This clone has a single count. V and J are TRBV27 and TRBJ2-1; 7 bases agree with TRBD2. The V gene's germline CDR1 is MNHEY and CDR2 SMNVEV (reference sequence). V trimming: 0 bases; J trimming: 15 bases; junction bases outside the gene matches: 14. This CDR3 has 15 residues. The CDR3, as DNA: TGTGCCAGCAGTTTATCGGGGGGGACTCGAGGGGTGGTGTTCTTC. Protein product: CASSLSGGTRGVVFF.

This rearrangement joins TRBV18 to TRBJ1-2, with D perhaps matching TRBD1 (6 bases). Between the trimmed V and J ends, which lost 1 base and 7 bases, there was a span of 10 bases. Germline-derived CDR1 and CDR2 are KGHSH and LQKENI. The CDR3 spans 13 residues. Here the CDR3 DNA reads TGTGCCAGCTCACCACTGAGGGACATTGGCTACACCTTC. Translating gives CASSPLRDIGYTF.

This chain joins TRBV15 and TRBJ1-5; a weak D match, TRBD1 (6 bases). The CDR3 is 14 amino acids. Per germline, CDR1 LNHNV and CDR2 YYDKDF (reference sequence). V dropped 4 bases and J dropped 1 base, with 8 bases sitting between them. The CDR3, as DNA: TGTGCCACCAGCACCGGGACAAGCAATCAGCCCCAGCATTTT. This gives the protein CATSTGTSNQPQHF. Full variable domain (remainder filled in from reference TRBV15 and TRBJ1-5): DAMVIQNPRYQVTQFGKPVTLSCSQTLNHNVMYWYQQKSSQAPKLLFHYYDKDFNNEADTPDNFQSRRPNTSFCFLDIRSPGLGDTAMYLCATSTGTSNQPQHFGDGTRLSIL.

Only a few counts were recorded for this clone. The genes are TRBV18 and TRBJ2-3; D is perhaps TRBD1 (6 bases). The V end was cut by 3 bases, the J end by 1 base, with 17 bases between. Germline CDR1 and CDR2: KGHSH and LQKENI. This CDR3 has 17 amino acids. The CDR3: CASSPTRGSRGTDTQYF. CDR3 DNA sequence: TGTGCCAGCTCACCGACCAGGGGCTCTAGGGGCACAGATACGCAGTATTTT.

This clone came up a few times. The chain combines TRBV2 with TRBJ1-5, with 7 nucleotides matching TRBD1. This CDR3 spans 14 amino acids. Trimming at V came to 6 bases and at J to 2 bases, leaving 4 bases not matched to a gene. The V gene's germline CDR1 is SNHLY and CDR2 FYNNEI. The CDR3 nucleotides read TGTGCCAGCAGGGATGACAGGGGCAATCAGCCCCAGCATTTT. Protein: CASRDDRGNQPQHF.

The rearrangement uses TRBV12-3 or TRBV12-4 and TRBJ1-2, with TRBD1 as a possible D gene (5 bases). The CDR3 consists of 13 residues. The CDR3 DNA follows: TGTGCGACAAGCGGGGCAACTAACTATGGCTACACCTTC. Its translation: CATSGATNYGYTF.

The CDR3 bases are TGCAGCGCAAAGGGGGGACAGGATAACTACGAGCAGTACTTC. It yields the protein CSAKGGQDNYEQYF. The J gene is TRBJ2-7, the V gene TRBV29-1; TRBD1 aligns across 8 bases. The CDR3 extends over 14 amino acids. Per germline, CDR1 SQVTM and CDR2 ANQGSEA. J was trimmed by 3 bases and V by 7 bases; bases with no gene match: 11.